Presented here are 20 T cell receptor beta chains from one specimen sequenced in a study of shared clonotypes between healthy human individuals. Terminally differentiated effector memory CD45RA+ cells were excluded by CCR7 positive selection of CD45RO-negative cells. Assay used: immunoSEQ multiplex PCR; TCRdb lists only in-frame clones, some missing. The sample contains about 2.1 million clones, just over 90% of which appear only once. The sequenced sample was naive CD8+ T cells from PBMCs. These receptor sequences come from a man aged 18 to 29 in good health. Some clones in this sample may be carry-over from other donors' samples.

The rearrangement links TRBV5-6 to TRBJ2-7; 7 bases are shared with TRBD1. V lost 0 bases and J lost 0; bases outside the gene matches: 6. This CDR3 is 16 amino acids long. Germline V CDR1 and CDR2: SGHDT, YYEEEE. CDR3 residues: CASSLGGDSLSYEQYF. CDR3 DNA sequence: TGTGCCAGCAGCTTGGGTGGGGACAGTCTCTCCTACGAGCAGTACTTC.

The J gene is TRBJ2-1, the V gene TRBV6-6; D unresolved. V gave up 8 bases and J gave up 7 bases, with 12 bases separating them. The CDR3 has 12 residues. The germline gives CDR1 MNHNY, CDR2 SVGAGI (reference sequence). Here the CDR3 DNA reads TGTGCCAGCGGTCCAGCCGTAAATGAGCAGTTCTTC. This sequence encodes CASGPAVNEQFF.

The chain couples TRBV27 to TRBJ2-4; a weak D match, TRBD1 (6 bases). Germline CDR1 reads MNHEY; CDR2 reads SMNVEV (reference sequence). The CDR3 is made up of 13 amino acids. V was pared by 6 bases and J by 4 bases, with 10 bases between. The DNA of the CDR3 is TGTGCCAGCAGCCCAGGACAGAAAAACATTCAGTACTTC. Translated, it gives CASSPGQKNIQYF.

The chain employs TRBV19 and TRBJ2-7; perhaps TRBD2 as D (5 bases). The germline V gene has CDR1 LNHDA and CDR2 SQIVND (reference sequence). The CDR3 runs to 13 residues. V lost 8 bases to trimming and J lost 2 bases, with 13 bases between them. The DNA of the CDR3 is TGTGCCAGTGCCGTTCCGGGGACCTACGAGCAGTACTTC. As protein: CASAVPGTYEQYF.

The chain is built from TRBV5-5 and TRBJ1-1; weak D call: TRBD1 (5 bases). Trimming took 3 bases from V and 5 from J, leaving 8 bases between them. The germline V gene has CDR1 SGHKS and CDR2 YYEKEE (reference sequence). CDR3 length equals 12 residues. This chain's CDR3 is CASSYGGTEAFF. CDR3 sequence (DNA): TGTGCCAGCAGCTATGGGGGAACTGAAGCTTTCTTT.

CDR3 region: CASSQERWSGNTIYF. Here the CDR3 DNA reads TGCGCCAGCAGCCAAGAGAGGTGGTCTGGAAACACCATATATTTT. V is TRBV4-1 and J is TRBJ1-3; D is uncertain. Trimming removed 0 bases at V and 1 base at J, with 7 bases between. The germline V gene encodes CDR1 MGHRA and CDR2 YSYEKL. This CDR3 has 15 residues.

This chain uses TRBV25-1 with TRBJ1-1; D possibly corresponds to TRBD1 (5 bases). With 8 bases removed from V and 4 bases from J, the gap between germline ends came to 14 bases. The CDR3 covers 13 residues. Germline-derived CDR1 and CDR2 are MGHDK and SYGVNS. The CDR3 region has the DNA TGTGCCAGCCGTCCCGGGGGACGCACTGAAGCTTTCTTT. As protein: CASRPGGRTEAFF.

This clone has a single count. This chain uses TRBV27 with TRBJ2-5; D is unresolved. V lost 5 bases and J 1 base, leaving 14 bases between the germline ends. The CDR3 covers 15 residues. From germline, CDR1 is MNHEY and CDR2 SMNVEV (reference sequence). CDR3 amino acids: CASSPRHSSQETQYF. The CDR3 nucleotides are TGTGCCAGCAGTCCCCGGCATAGCTCCCAAGAGACCCAGTACTTC.

The chain is built from TRBV2 and TRBJ2-7; D not resolved. Trimming removed 4 bases at V and 0 bases at J, with 16 bases between. The CDR3 consists of 16 residues. The germline V gene encodes CDR1 SNHLY and CDR2 FYNNEI. The CDR3 DNA reads TGTGCCAGCAGTGGCCCGGTGACACTGAGCTCCTACGAGCAGTACTTC. Translation: CASSGPVTLSSYEQYF.

The genes are TRBV28 and TRBJ1-4, with D hard to call. The CDR3 runs 18 residues. CDR1 is MDHEN, CDR2 SYDVKM, per germline. Trimming left V 3 bases short and J 0 bases short, with 17 bases between. The CDR3 spells CASSFLAGASATNEKLFF. In nucleotides, the CDR3 is TGTGCCAGCAGTTTCTTAGCAGGAGCTAGTGCAACTAATGAAAAACTGTTTTTT.

This clone occurred once. The same CDR3 also results from other DNA sequences found in this sample. V usage is TRBV9 and J usage is TRBJ2-7, with D perhaps matching TRBD2 (6 bases). The CDR3 spans 14 residues. Trimming shortened V by 4 bases and J by 4 bases, and 15 bases separated the two germline ends. Germline V gives CDR1 SGDLS, CDR2 YYNGEE. The CDR3 DNA reads TGTGCCAGCAGCACGGGACTCGCTGGGTACGAGCAGTACTTC. Its protein is CASSTGLAGYEQYF.

V is TRBV28 and J is TRBJ2-7, with a tentative D call TRBD2 (6 bases). From germline, CDR1 is MDHEN and CDR2 SYDVKM. CDR3 length: 13 amino acids. Trimming took off 11 bases at V and 5 bases at J, with 19 bases between the two ends. This CDR3 reads CAGRRTGEHEQYF. The CDR3 DNA reads as TGTGCCGGACGTCGAACGGGAGAACACGAGCAGTACTTC.

The V and J genes are TRBV27 and TRBJ2-7; D is unresolved. Deletions cut 5 bases from V and 4 bases from J, with 18 bases between. The CDR3 runs 15 residues. Looked up from germline, CDR1 is MNHEY and CDR2 is SMNVEV (reference sequence). CDR3 DNA: TGTGCCAGCAGTCCACACCGGGCCCTTGCTTACGAGCAGTACTTC. Its translation is CASSPHRALAYEQYF.

The chain is built from TRBV9 and TRBJ2-3, with a possible D match to TRBD1 (5 bases). The CDR3 is made up of 16 amino acids. Trimming took off 0 bases at V and 1 base at J, with 12 bases between the two ends. Germline V lookup: CDR1 SGDLS, CDR2 YYNGEE. CDR3 sequence (DNA): TGTGCCAGCAGCGTAGTGGCAGGGTCCGGCACAGATACGCAGTATTTT. Protein sequence: CASSVVAGSGTDTQYF. Together with reference TRBV9 and TRBJ2-3, the CDR3 gives the full variable domain: DSGVTQTPKHLITATGQRVTLRCSPRSGDLSVYWYQQSLDQGLQFLIQYYNGEERAKGNILERFSAQQFPDLHSELNLSSLELGDSALYFCASSVVAGSGTDTQYFGPGTRLTVL.

The rearrangement uses TRBV6-1 and TRBJ2-7, with D unclear. Germline V lookup: CDR1 MNHNS, CDR2 SASEGT. The CDR3 has 15 amino acids. Trimming left V 0 bases short and J 4 bases short, with 13 bases between. The CDR3 region is CASSEAVWLEYEQYF. The CDR3 region has the DNA TGTGCCAGCAGTGAAGCAGTCTGGCTGGAATACGAGCAGTACTTC.

V usage is TRBV9 and J usage is TRBJ1-2; 7 bases line up with TRBD1. This CDR3 comprises 18 residues. V dropped 4 bases and J dropped 2; count of bases not matched to a gene: 17. CDR1 is SGDLS, CDR2 YYNGEE, per germline. This CDR3 is CASSNHRDRVFFNYGYTF. The CDR3 bases are TGTGCCAGCAGCAACCACCGGGACAGAGTCTTTTTCAACTATGGCTACACCTTC.

The chain links TRBV28 to TRBJ2-1, with 7 bases lining up with TRBD1. This CDR3 is 17 amino acids long. The trim removed 10 bases at V and 6 bases at J, leaving 21 bases unmatched. Germline V CDR1 and CDR2: MDHEN, SYDVKM. Here the CDR3 DNA reads TGTGCCATCGACACGAGAGGGGGCGCTCTGGGTTTCAATGAGCAGTTCTTC. The encoded protein is CAIDTRGGALGFNEQFF.

The V and J genes are TRBV10-3 and TRBJ2-1; 13 bases agree with TRBD2. This CDR3 has 17 amino acids. With 9 bases clipped from V and 0 bases from J, the junction kept 8 bases outside the gene matches. Looked up from germline, CDR1 is ENHRY and CDR2 is SYGVKD. CDR3 amino acids: CAISTSGRLSSYNEQFF. CDR3 DNA sequence: TGTGCCATTTCGACTAGCGGGAGGCTTAGCTCCTACAATGAGCAGTTCTTC.

The chain has TRBV19 and TRBJ2-7; D might be TRBD1 or TRBD2, each matching 5 bases. Germline CDR1 LNHDA, CDR2 SQIVND (reference sequence). There are 18 residues in the CDR3. Trimming stripped 6 bases from V and 2 bases from J, with 26 bases between. The DNA for the CDR3 is TGTGCCAGTAGCCAAACCGGGACGGCCACTCATGGCCCCTACGAGCAGTACTTC. Translating it yields CASSQTGTATHGPYEQYF. Filled out from reference TRBV19 and TRBJ2-7, the complete variable domain reads DGGITQSPKYLFRKEGQNVTLSCEQNLNHDAMYWYRQDPGQGLRLIYYSQIVNDFQKGDIAEGYSVSREKKESFPLTVTSAQKNPTAFYLCASSQTGTATHGPYEQYFGPGTRLTVT.

The chain employs TRBV10-3 and TRBJ2-7; D may match TRBD1 or TRBD2 (5 bases each). The CDR3 loop spans 13 amino acids. V was pared by 6 bases and J by 6 bases, with 15 bases between. Per germline, CDR1 ENHRY and CDR2 SYGVKD. The CDR3 loop is CAIRTGTSIEQYF. CDR3 DNA: TGTGCCATCAGAACCGGGACGTCAATCGAGCAGTACTTC.